This T cell receptor (beta chain) comes out of a study of beta chain features in type 1 diabetes. What was sequenced were expressed TCRB transcripts, since all of the isolated RNA had been reverse transcribed. Some clones are missing from TCRdb's copy, which holds only in-frame ones; the method was immunoSEQ multiplex PCR. The profile covers a few hundred thousand clones, with 10% to 15% appearing a single time and about 0.01% taken by the ten largest. Points from the study as a whole: Shorter TCRB CDR3s, moderately but significantly so, marked every one of the four CD4+ subsets in Type 1 diabetes patients.

Details on this clone: The antigen remains unidentified.

The V gene's germline CDR1 is KGHSH and CDR2 LQKENI. The CDR3 runs to 16 residues. Trimming removed 3 bases from V and 3 bases from J; junction bases left unmatched: 8. Sequencing was carried out using naive CD4+ T cells from blood. This receptor was identified in a woman aged 18-29 years with type 1 diabetes. The J gene is TRBJ2-1, the V gene TRBV18, with 7 bases identical to TRBD2. CDR3 sequence reads: CASSPLGGRNYNEQFF. CDR3 bases: TGTGCCAGCTCACCTCTGGGAGGGAGGAACTACAATGAGCAGTTCTTC.